One sample yielded the 25 T cell receptor beta chains listed below, sequenced in a study of T cell responses to AZD1222 COVID-19 vaccine. The table came from immunoSEQ multiplex PCR; TCRdb's copy has only in-frame clones and leaves some out. The sample records 60,000 to 75,000 clones, under 90% being singletons. The source material was peripheral blood, sampled 28 days after the second AZD1222 dose. These receptors were collected from an adult who received the AZD1222 COVID-19 vaccine.

The J gene is TRBJ2-3, the V gene TRBV2, with TRBD1 as a possible D gene (5 bases). The CDR3 is made up of 14 amino acids. In germline, CDR1 is SNHLY, CDR2 FYNNEI. V gave up 6 bases and J gave up 2 bases, with 12 bases separating them. The CDR3 DNA is TGTGCCAGCAGCCCCCGACAGTTCACAGATACGCAGTATTTT. Its translation is CASSPRQFTDTQYF.

The chain combines TRBV24-1 with TRBJ2-3; 8 nucleotides agree with TRBD2. The V segment lost 5 bases and the J segment 4 bases; nucleotides outside the gene matches: 7. The CDR3 spans 15 residues. Germline CDR1 reads KGHDR; CDR2 reads SFDVKD. Written as DNA, the CDR3 is TGTGCCACCAGTGGTATCCGGGGGGGCGCAGATACGCAGTATTTT. Amino acids: CATSGIRGGADTQYF.

The chain links TRBV2 to TRBJ1-5; D unclear. CDR3 length: 11 residues. The ends were cut back, 8 bases at V and 0 bases at J, with 2 bases in the middle. Germline V gene lookup returns CDR1 SNHLY and CDR2 FYNNEI. This CDR3 reads CASRSNQPQHF. Here the CDR3 DNA reads TGTGCCAGCCGTAGCAATCAGCCCCAGCATTTT.

The chain has TRBV9 and TRBJ2-5; a possible D gene is TRBD2 (6 bases). The CDR3 sequence is 14 residues long. Per the germline V gene, CDR1 is SGDLS and CDR2 is YYNGEE. Between the trimmed V and J ends, which lost 2 bases and 1 base, there was a span of 9 bases. DNA for the CDR3: TGTGCCAGCAGCGTGGGCGGGGTCCAAGAGACCCAGTACTTC. The encoded protein is CASSVGGVQETQYF.

The chain combines TRBV21-1 with TRBJ2-7; no DNA check was done on the table's D call, TRBD1. TRBV21-1 is described as a pseudogene. The CDR3 spans 18 residues. The CDR3 loop reads CASSSFRVDTSRVYEQYF. DNA for the CDR3: TGTGCCAGCAGCTCTTTTAGGGTCGATACGAGCAGGGTCTACGAGCAGTACTTC.

The V call is TRBV2, the J call TRBJ2-7; 11 bases are a match to TRBD2. The trim removed 6 bases at V and 3 bases at J, leaving 4 bases unmatched. Germline V gene lookup returns CDR1 SNHLY and CDR2 FYNNEI. This CDR3 contains 14 residues. This CDR3 is CASRGTSGGYEQYF. In DNA form, the CDR3 reads TGTGCCAGCAGGGGTACTAGCGGGGGCTACGAGCAGTACTTC.

The chain is built from TRBV2 and TRBJ2-3, with 10 bases lining up with TRBD1. This CDR3 is built from 14 residues. Germline V gene lookup returns CDR1 SNHLY and CDR2 FYNNEI. V trimming: 8 bases; J trimming: 6 bases; junction bases outside the gene matches: 8. The CDR3, as DNA: TGTGCCAGCCCTGGGGACAGGGGTCCGGATACGCAGTATTTT. Protein sequence: CASPGDRGPDTQYF.

This chain uses TRBV21-1 with TRBJ2-3; the table's D call TRBD2 went unverified against the DNA. TRBV21-1 is an annotated pseudogene. The CDR3 is made up of 15 amino acids. CDR3 bases: TGTGCCAGCCCCACTCGCGGGGGGGGGCGGGATACGCAGTATTTT. It codes for CASPTRGGGRDTQYF.

This clone was picked up a small number of times. This sequence joins TRBV28 and TRBJ2-6; a weak D match, TRBD2 (6 bases). Per the germline V gene, CDR1 is MDHEN and CDR2 is SYDVKM. V dropped 4 bases and J dropped 0 bases, with 16 bases sitting between them. The CDR3 has 18 amino acids. As DNA, the CDR3 is TGTGCCAGCAGTTCCTTCACGGGGGAAAACTCTGGGGCCAACGTCCTGACTTTC. Protein sequence: CASSSFTGENSGANVLTF.

This chain connects TRBV7-9 to TRBJ1-4, with D uncertain. Germline V CDR1 and CDR2: SEHNR, FQNEAQ (reference sequence). The CDR3 length is 14 residues. V shed 5 bases and J shed 7 bases, with 14 bases lying between them. The CDR3 DNA follows: TGTGCCAGCAGCCGGGCGGGGTGGGGTGAAAAACTGTTTTTT. Protein sequence: CASSRAGWGEKLFF. Filled out from reference TRBV7-9 and TRBJ1-4, the complete variable domain reads DTGVSQNPRHKITKRGQNVTFRCDPISEHNRLYWYRQTLGQGPEFLTYFQNEAQLEKSRLLSDRFSAERPKGSFSTLEIQRTEQGDSAMYLCASSRAGWGEKLFFGSGTQLSVL.

The chain combines TRBV13 with TRBJ1-1, with no clear D. CDR3 length equals 17 residues. The ends were cut back, 3 bases at V and 0 bases at J, with 17 bases in the middle. CDR1 is PRHDT, CDR2 FYEKMQ, per germline (reference sequence). CDR3 DNA: TGTGCCAGCAGCTTGGGGATGACCGGAGCAATGAACACTGAAGCTTTCTTT. It encodes CASSLGMTGAMNTEAFF. The whole variable domain, filled in from reference TRBV13 and TRBJ1-1, reads AAGVIQSPRHLIKEKRETATLKCYPIPRHDTVYWYQQGPGQDPQFLISFYEKMQSDKGSIPDRFSAQQFSDYHSELNMSSLELGDSALYFCASSLGMTGAMNTEAFFGQGTRLTVV.

J is TRBJ1-6 and V is TRBV6-5; no definite D call. V was shortened by 0 bases and J by 6 bases, with 6 bases between the two germline ends. CDR1 is MNHEY and CDR2 is SVGAGI in the germline V gene. CDR3 length equals 14 residues. In DNA form, the CDR3 reads TGTGCCAGCAGTTACTCGGCCAGTAATTCACCCCTCCACTTT. Translation: CASSYSASNSPLHF.

The V call is TRBV1, the J call TRBJ2-1; the D call TRBD2 from the table was never checked on the DNA. TRBV1 corresponds to a pseudogene. The CDR3 sequence is 18 residues long. The chain's CDR3 is CTSSPVDALAGGRNEQFF. The CDR3 nucleotides are TGCACCAGCAGCCCAGTAGACGCCCTAGCGGGGGGACGGAATGAGCAGTTCTTC.

V is TRBV27 and J is TRBJ2-7; D is perhaps TRBD2 (5 bases). V lost 2 bases and J lost 5, with 16 bases in between. Germline CDR1 MNHEY, CDR2 SMNVEV (reference sequence). This CDR3 is built from 15 residues. In DNA, the CDR3 is TGTGCCAGCAGTTTAGAGGCGGGCCCCCTCCACGAGCAGTACTTC. Translated: CASSLEAGPLHEQYF.

J is TRBJ2-1 and V is TRBV5-1; D ambiguous. Germline CDR1 is SGHRS and CDR2 is YFSETQ. The CDR3 consists of 13 residues. Trimming removed 1 base from V and 5 bases from J, with 7 bases in between. CDR3 nucleotides: TGCGCCAGCAGCTTGAATAACGACAATGAGCAGTTCTTC. It codes for CASSLNNDNEQFF.

The chain recombines TRBV5-1 with TRBJ2-7; TRBD1 matches 9 bases. The CDR3 is made up of 14 amino acids. V was pared by 3 bases and J by 2 bases, with 3 bases of the junction left unmatched. CDR1 is SGHRS, CDR2 YFSETQ, per germline. The CDR3 region is CASSSGQGAYEQYF. In nucleotides, the CDR3 is TGCGCCAGCAGCTCGGGACAGGGAGCCTACGAGCAGTACTTC.

The chain carries TRBV10-3 and TRBJ2-5, with TRBD1 matching 9 bases. V lost 3 bases and J lost 4; bases outside the gene matches: 3. This CDR3 contains 14 residues. CDR1 is ENHRY and CDR2 is SYGVKD in the germline V gene. DNA of the CDR3: TGTGCCATCAGTGAAGGACAGGGGTTAGAGACCCAGTACTTC. Translated, it gives CAISEGQGLETQYF.

V gene TRBV28 combines with J gene TRBJ2-3; the D gene could be TRBD1 or TRBD2 (5 bases each). The CDR3 runs to 14 residues. V dropped 3 bases and J dropped 6 bases, with 13 bases sitting between them. CDR1 and CDR2 from the germline V gene are MDHEN and SYDVKM. CDR3 region: CASSLWGPGDTQYF. The CDR3 DNA reads TGTGCCAGCAGTTTGTGGGGACCGGGGGATACGCAGTATTTT.

The chain uses TRBV6-2 or TRBV6-3 and TRBJ1-2; D gene uncertain. CDR1 and CDR2 from the germline V gene are MNHEY and SVGEGT. V was cut by 5 bases and J by 5 bases, with 18 bases left in between. CDR3 length equals 15 residues. The CDR3 region has the DNA TGTGCCAGCAGTCCCAGATTGAGCAACGATTATGGCTACACCTTC. Amino acids: CASSPRLSNDYGYTF.

V usage is TRBV19 and J usage is TRBJ1-1, with D perhaps matching TRBD1 (5 bases). The CDR3 totals 14 residues. V was cut by 6 bases and J by 0 bases, with 11 bases left in between. In germline, CDR1 is LNHDA, CDR2 SQIVND (reference sequence). CDR3 in amino acids: CASRSDSMNTEAFF. The CDR3 DNA is TGTGCCAGTAGATCCGACAGTATGAACACTGAAGCTTTCTTT.

The J gene is TRBJ2-1, the V gene TRBV7-9; TRBD2 matches 10 bases. Germline CDR1 reads SEHNR; CDR2 reads FQNEAQ (reference sequence). J gave up 0 bases and V 4 bases, and 12 bases lay outside the gene matches. CDR3 size: 19 residues. CDR3 sequence (DNA): TGTGCCAGCAGCTCGCTAGCGGGGGCCCTAACGAGCTCCTACAATGAGCAGTTCTTC. Encoded protein: CASSSLAGALTSSYNEQFF. The full variable domain, completed using reference TRBV7-9 and TRBJ2-1, is DTGVSQNPRHKITKRGQNVTFRCDPISEHNRLYWYRQTLGQGPEFLTYFQNEAQLEKSRLLSDRFSAERPKGSFSTLEIQRTEQGDSAMYLCASSSLAGALTSSYNEQFFGPGTRLTVL.

The chain has TRBV12-3 or TRBV12-4 and TRBJ1-2; D perhaps matches TRBD1 (5 bases). The CDR3 runs to 12 residues. The V end was cut by 5 bases, the J end by 2 bases, with 6 bases between. CDR3 DNA: TGTGCCAGCAGTGACAGAAACTATGGCTACACCTTC. Protein product: CASSDRNYGYTF.

V and J are TRBV5-6 and TRBJ1-1, with 10 bases identical to TRBD1. Germline assignment: CDR1 SGHDT and CDR2 YYEEEE. The length of the CDR3 is 16 residues. Trimming cost V 0 bases and J 7 bases; bases outside gene matches: 9. CDR3 sequence (DNA): TGTGCCAGCAGCTTGGAATGGACAGGGGGAACACGTGAAGCTTTCTTT. It yields the protein CASSLEWTGGTREAFF.

This rearrangement joins TRBV5-1 to TRBJ1-5; TRBD1 agrees at 9 bases. CDR3 length equals 15 residues. Germline trimming cut 0 bases from V and 6 bases from J; bases unmatched to any gene: 4. The V gene's germline CDR1 is SGHRS and CDR2 YFSETQ. CDR3 amino acids: CASSLGTGDGQPQHF. As DNA, the CDR3 is TGCGCCAGCAGCTTGGGGACAGGGGATGGTCAGCCCCAGCATTTT.

A single count supports this clone. This chain connects TRBV18 to TRBJ2-5; 9 bases fit TRBD1. This CDR3 is 16 amino acids long. V shed 0 bases and J 6 bases; nucleotides not matched to a gene: 8. Looked up from germline, CDR1 is KGHSH and CDR2 is LQKENI. DNA of the CDR3: TGTGCCAGCTCACCACCGTGGGACAGGGCGTCGAAGACCCAGTACTTC. Its translation is CASSPPWDRASKTQYF.